This entry lists 29 T cell receptor beta chains sequenced from one sample in a study of cytomegalovirus exposure and HLA in healthy donors. The PCR made use of 60 Vbeta and 13 Jbeta primers. Generated by immunoSEQ multiplex PCR, the TCRdb table keeps only in-frame clones and is missing some. Here the sample spans over 150,000 clones, roughly 77% being singletons. Specimen: PBMCs. The origin of the receptors is a man aged 25 to 45 in good health and CMV-seropositive.

This clone was detected only once. J is TRBJ2-1 and V is TRBV6-4; D might be TRBD2 (5 bases). CDR1 is MRHNA, CDR2 SNTAGT, per germline. The V end lost 3 bases, the J end lost 5 bases, and 14 bases lay between the germline ends. There are 15 residues in the CDR3. The CDR3: CASSEDSSPDNEQFF. In DNA, the CDR3 is TGTGCCAGCAGTGAGGACTCATCCCCTGACAATGAGCAGTTCTTC.

The CDR3 region has the DNA TGCAGCGTTGAAGGGCCTGTCGGGGAGCTGTTTTTT. This sequence encodes CSVEGPVGELFF. The chain recombines TRBV29-1 with TRBJ2-2, with no clear D. This CDR3 has 12 amino acids. CDR1 SQVTM and CDR2 ANQGSEA come from the germline V gene. Trimming removed 1 base from V and 7 bases from J, with 7 bases in between.

The chain is built from TRBV19 and TRBJ1-5, with 7 bases aligning to TRBD1. The CDR3 is made up of 16 amino acids. J lost 0 bases, V lost 3 bases, and 5 bases had no gene match. Per the germline V gene, CDR1 is LNHDA and CDR2 is SQIVND (reference sequence). CDR3 DNA: TGTGCCAGTAGTATGGGGGCAGGGGGTAGCAATCAGCCCCAGCATTTT. Protein sequence: CASSMGAGGSNQPQHF.

The chain joins TRBV5-4 to TRBJ1-2; TRBD1 aligns across 7 bases. The CDR3 extends over 17 amino acids. Germline V lookup: CDR1 SGHNT, CDR2 YYREEE (reference sequence). The V and J ends lost 2 bases and 1 base, in that order; junction bases with no gene match: 11. As DNA, the CDR3 is TGTGCCAGCAGCTTCTCGGGCAGGGGGATGTTTAACTATGGCTACACCTTC. Translated, it gives CASSFSGRGMFNYGYTF.

The chain couples TRBV11-3 to TRBJ1-1; D remains unclear. This CDR3 is built from 13 residues. Trimming stripped 4 bases from V and 1 base from J, with 7 bases between. Germline V lookup: CDR1 SGHNT, CDR2 YENEEA. The CDR3 DNA is TGTGCCAGCAGCTCCACGGGGAACACTGAAGCTTTCTTT. This sequence encodes CASSSTGNTEAFF.

The rearrangement uses TRBV27 and TRBJ2-7; the match to TRBD2 covers 7 bases. Trimming removed 6 bases from V and 5 bases from J; junction bases left unmatched: 10. Germline V gene sequence: CDR1 MNHEY, CDR2 SMNVEV (reference sequence). The CDR3 totals 14 residues. The CDR3 coding sequence is TGTGCCAGCAGCCCCTGGGGGGGAGGCCACGAGCAGTACTTC. It specifies CASSPWGGGHEQYF.

The chain carries TRBV5-1 and TRBJ2-1; 11 bases line up with TRBD2. CDR1 and CDR2 (germline): SGHRS, YFSETQ. The CDR3 length is 15 residues. The trim removed 2 bases at V and 5 bases at J, leaving 3 bases unmatched. CDR3 protein: CASSFGLAGDNEQFF. CDR3 DNA sequence: TGCGCCAGCAGCTTCGGACTAGCGGGTGACAATGAGCAGTTCTTC.

The V call is TRBV5-1, the J call TRBJ2-1; 8 positions agree with TRBD2. The V and J ends lost 4 bases and 4 bases, in that order; junction bases with no gene match: 7. This CDR3 has 15 amino acids. The germline V gene encodes CDR1 SGHRS and CDR2 YFSETQ. CDR3 in amino acids: CASSPSTGGYNEQFF. As DNA, the CDR3 is TGCGCCAGCAGCCCCTCGACGGGAGGGTACAATGAGCAGTTCTTC.

The chain couples TRBV29-1 to TRBJ2-2, with 9 bases aligning to TRBD2. J lost 5 bases, V lost 7 bases, and 8 bases had no gene match. Germline V CDR1 and CDR2: SQVTM, ANQGSEA. CDR3 length: 14 amino acids. The CDR3 coding sequence is TGCAGCGCCTTAGCGGGGGCCAAAACCGGGGAGCTGTTTTTT. The encoded protein is CSALAGAKTGELFF.

The chain carries TRBV29-1 and TRBJ2-7; a possible D gene is TRBD2 (6 bases). This CDR3 is built from 14 residues. CDR1 is SQVTM and CDR2 is ANQGSEA in the germline V gene. Trimming removed 6 bases at V and 5 bases at J, with 20 bases between. DNA for the CDR3: TGCAGCGTCTTTAGCGGACTCCCAGATAACGAGCAGTACTTC. Translating it yields CSVFSGLPDNEQYF.

The V call is TRBV6-5, the J call TRBJ2-1; possibly TRBD1 for D (5 bases). CDR1 and CDR2 (germline): MNHEY, SVGAGI. The V gene lost 4 bases and the J gene lost 0 bases, with 7 bases spanning the gap. The CDR3 loop spans 14 amino acids. CDR3 DNA sequence: TGTGCCAGCAGTTCAGGGTCCTCCTACAATGAGCAGTTCTTC. Protein sequence: CASSSGSSYNEQFF.

The chain links TRBV27 to TRBJ2-2; 7 positions match TRBD1. Trimming at V came to 2 bases and at J to 4 bases, leaving 4 bases not matched to a gene. This CDR3 is 15 amino acids long. Germline lookup yields CDR1 MNHEY and CDR2 SMNVEV (reference sequence). CDR3 nucleotide sequence: TGTGCCAGCAGTTTAGACAGGGTGGGCACCGGGGAGCTGTTTTTT. As protein: CASSLDRVGTGELFF.

The genes are TRBV27 and TRBJ2-5, with 12 bases matching TRBD2. Germline CDR1 MNHEY, CDR2 SMNVEV (reference sequence). The V segment lost 6 bases and the J segment 4 bases; nucleotides outside the gene matches: 6. There are 15 residues in the CDR3. Here the CDR3 DNA reads TGTGCCAGCAGCGTCACTAGCGGGAGGTTAGAGACCCAGTACTTC. Translating it yields CASSVTSGRLETQYF.

The V call is TRBV5-1, the J call TRBJ2-1; tentative D call: TRBD2 (5 bases). The CDR3 totals 13 residues. The germline CDR1 and CDR2 sequences are SGHRS and YFSETQ. V was cut by 2 bases and J by 5 bases, with 8 bases left in between. The DNA of the CDR3 is TGCGCCAGCAGCTTTCGGCGGGACAATGAGCAGTTCTTC. Protein sequence: CASSFRRDNEQFF.

V usage is TRBV7-3 and J usage is TRBJ2-7; 7 bases fit TRBD2. Trimming cost V 2 bases and J 3 bases; bases outside gene matches: 4. CDR1 is SGHTA and CDR2 is FQGTGA in the germline V gene. The CDR3 loop spans 14 amino acids. The CDR3 DNA sequence: TGTGCCAGCAGCTTAGAGGGAGGGAACTACGAGCAGTACTTC. It encodes CASSLEGGNYEQYF.

V usage is TRBV14 and J usage is TRBJ2-7; 11 bases are shared with TRBD2. The CDR3 runs to 14 residues. With V trimmed by 4 bases and J by 7 bases, 6 bases remained unmatched. Germline CDR1 reads SGHDN; CDR2 reads FVKESK. CDR3 sequence: CASSPLAGGNEQYF. In DNA form, the CDR3 reads TGTGCCAGCAGCCCTCTAGCGGGAGGAAATGAGCAGTACTTC.

This chain links TRBV6-5 with TRBJ1-4; 7 bases agree with TRBD1. CDR1 is MNHEY and CDR2 is SVGAGI in the germline V gene. Trimming at V came to 5 bases and at J to 6 bases, leaving 3 bases not matched to a gene. CDR3 size: 13 residues. CDR3 in amino acids: CASSPTGDEKLFF. CDR3 in DNA: TGTGCCAGCAGTCCCACAGGGGATGAAAAACTGTTTTTT.

The CDR3 loop reads CASSEGPQAHYGYTF. The CDR3 coding sequence is TGTGCCAGCAGTGAGGGGCCTCAGGCCCACTATGGCTACACCTTC. The V gene is TRBV6-1, the J gene TRBJ1-2, with D perhaps TRBD1 (5 bases). CDR1 is MNHNS, CDR2 SASEGT, per germline. V was pared by 3 bases and J by 3 bases, with 14 bases between. This CDR3 has 15 amino acids.

The rearrangement links TRBV9 to TRBJ2-3; D may be TRBD2 (6 bases). The CDR3 runs to 16 residues. Deletions cut 3 bases from V and 0 bases from J, with 14 bases between. CDR1 is SGDLS, CDR2 YYNGEE, per germline. The CDR3 bases are TGTGCCAGCAGCGGCGGGACGGTTCGTAGCACAGATACGCAGTATTTT. Protein: CASSGGTVRSTDTQYF.

CDR3 DNA sequence: TGTGCCAGCAGCTTAAACGGTCAGCCCCAGCATTTT. It translates to CASSLNGQPQHF. The rearrangement joins TRBV7-9 to TRBJ1-5; no firm D call. Per the germline V gene, CDR1 is SEHNR and CDR2 is FQNEAQ (reference sequence). The CDR3 is made up of 12 amino acids. Trimming shortened V by 2 bases and J by 6 bases, and 5 bases separated the two germline ends.

The chain employs TRBV7-9 and TRBJ2-5; 12 bases match TRBD2. The germline gives CDR1 SEHNR, CDR2 FQNEAQ (reference sequence). After removal of 5 bases from V and 2 bases from J, the junction contained 9 bases not matched to a gene. CDR3 size: 17 residues. In nucleotides, the CDR3 is TGTGCCAGCAGCCACTGGACTAGCGGGGCCCTACAAGAGACCCAGTACTTC. This translates into CASSHWTSGALQETQYF.

As DNA, the CDR3 is TGTGCCAGCAGCTTGGTTGGACAGGGTGACTATGGCTACACCTTC. Encoded protein: CASSLVGQGDYGYTF. The genes are TRBV5-8 and TRBJ1-2, with 8 bases matching TRBD1. The CDR3 loop spans 15 amino acids. V trimming: 0 bases; J trimming: 3 bases; junction bases outside the gene matches: 4. The V gene's germline CDR1 is SGHTS and CDR2 YDEGEE.

The V call is TRBV5-8, the J call TRBJ1-1; 11 bases line up with TRBD1. CDR1 SGHTS and CDR2 YDEGEE come from the germline V gene. The CDR3 loop spans 15 amino acids. V trimming: 4 bases; J trimming: 4 bases; junction bases outside the gene matches: 6. The CDR3 DNA sequence: TGTGCCAGCAGCCAAGGGACAGGGGGTAGCACTGAAGCTTTCTTT. Translation gives CASSQGTGGSTEAFF.

This clone was recorded once. V gene TRBV19 combines with J gene TRBJ2-1; 8 nucleotides line up with TRBD2. Germline V lookup: CDR1 LNHDA, CDR2 SQIVND (reference sequence). V shed 1 base, J shed 4 bases, and the junction held 0 bases outside the gene matches. The CDR3 has 14 amino acids. CDR3 loop: CASSIGLAYNEQFF. The CDR3 DNA follows: TGTGCCAGTAGTATAGGACTAGCGTACAATGAGCAGTTCTTC.

The DNA for the CDR3 is TGTGCCAGCAGCTCTGTGGGTGGCGGGGGGGCGAATACGCAGTATTTT. It yields the protein CASSSVGGGGANTQYF. This chain links TRBV5-5 with TRBJ2-3, with TRBD2 matching 9 bases. The CDR3 length is 16 residues. V lost 3 bases and J lost 7; bases outside the gene matches: 12. CDR1 and CDR2 from the germline V gene are SGHKS and YYEKEE (reference sequence).

This clone was observed a few times. The chain links TRBV9 to TRBJ2-5; D not resolved. Trimming took 0 bases from V and 1 from J, leaving 4 bases between them. The CDR3 has 13 residues. Looked up from germline, CDR1 is SGDLS and CDR2 is YYNGEE. CDR3 sequence reads: CASSVDSQETQYF. In DNA form, the CDR3 reads TGTGCCAGCAGCGTAGACAGCCAAGAGACCCAGTACTTC.

The gene calls are TRBV5-1 and TRBJ2-5; D might be TRBD2 (6 bases). Germline CDR1 SGHRS, CDR2 YFSETQ. The V and J ends lost 1 base and 5 bases respectively, with 12 bases between them. The CDR3 is 14 amino acids. CDR3 residues: CASSLQLAGETQYF. As DNA, the CDR3 is TGCGCCAGCAGCTTGCAGTTGGCGGGGGAGACCCAGTACTTC.

The rearrangement uses TRBV6-4 and TRBJ2-3; TRBD2 agrees at 7 bases. The germline V gene encodes CDR1 MRHNA and CDR2 SNTAGT. This CDR3 contains 13 residues. The ends lost 2 bases at V and 10 bases at J; junction bases unmatched: 6. The CDR3 loop is CASSDAGGRAQYF. The CDR3 nucleotides are TGTGCCAGCAGTGACGCCGGGGGGAGGGCGCAGTATTTT.

This clone showed up just once. This sequence joins TRBV5-1 and TRBJ2-5; 9 nucleotides agree with TRBD2. The J call is uncertain, as TRBJ2-7 better fits the DNA end. The V gene's germline CDR1 is SGHRS and CDR2 YFSETQ. The CDR3 extends over 16 amino acids. The CDR3 loop is CASRAGGGGTSYEQYF. CDR3 bases: TGCGCCAGCAGGGCGGGAGGGGGAGGTACCTCCTACGAGCAGTACTTC.